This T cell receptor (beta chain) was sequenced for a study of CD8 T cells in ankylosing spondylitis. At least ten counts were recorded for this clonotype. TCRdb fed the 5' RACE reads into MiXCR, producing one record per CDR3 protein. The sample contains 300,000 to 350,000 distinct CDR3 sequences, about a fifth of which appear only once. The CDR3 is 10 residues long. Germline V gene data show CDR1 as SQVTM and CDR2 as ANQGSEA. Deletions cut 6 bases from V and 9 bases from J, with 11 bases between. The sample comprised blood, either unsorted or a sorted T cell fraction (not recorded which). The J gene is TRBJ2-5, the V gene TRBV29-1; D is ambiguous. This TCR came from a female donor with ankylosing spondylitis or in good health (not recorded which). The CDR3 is CSVLGTAQYF. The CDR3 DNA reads TGCAGCGTCCTCGGAACGGCCCAGTACTTC.